This record covers a single T cell receptor beta chain. The antigen is unknown. This sample is part of a study of shared clonotypes between healthy human individuals. Study background: Plates per donor: three CD4 naive, three CD4 memory, two CD8 naive, one CD8 memory.

Study-wide findings and caveats: It was observed that about 5% of naive CD4 clonotypes were shared across several donors.

Using immunoSEQ multiplex PCR, the repertoire was profiled, and TCRdb retains in-frame clones only, with some absent. The sample lists millions of clones, less than 95% occurring once. Naive-designated CD8 cells lacked CD45RO, were positively enriched for CCR7, and omitted terminally differentiated effector memory CD45RA+ cells. Germline CDR1 reads MDHEN; CDR2 reads SYDVKM. The CDR3 length is 14 residues. Trimming removed 1 base from V and 1 base from J, with 6 bases in between. This clonotype was obtained from a young man in good health. The chain combines TRBV28 with TRBJ2-3, with D possibly matching TRBD1 (5 bases). The sequenced sample was naive CD8+ T cells sorted from blood. The CDR3 sequence is CASSLLGRTDTQYF. The CDR3 coding sequence is TGTGCCAGCAGTTTATTGGGGCGCACAGATACGCAGTATTTT.